A single sample is the source of the 6 T cell receptor beta chains below, sequenced in a study of T cell repertoires in cytomegalovirus infection. TCRdb recomputed calls from the reads with MiXCR, one row per CDR3 protein. The sample carries around 280,000 distinct CDR3 sequences, roughly 13% recorded once. The source material was PBMCs. The receptors were sampled from a human donor in good health (CMV status not recorded). Some clones in this sample may be carry-over from other donors' samples.

This clonotype was seen a few times. This sequence joins TRBV7-3 and TRBJ2-5; 7 bases line up with TRBD1. V lost 5 bases and J lost 3; bases outside the gene matches: 3. The germline gives CDR1 SGHTA, CDR2 FQGTGA. This CDR3 contains 13 residues. CDR3 nucleotides: TGTGCCAGCAGCCGGGGACAGAAAGAGACCCAGTACTTC. Translating gives CASSRGQKETQYF. Together with reference TRBV7-3 and TRBJ2-5, the CDR3 gives the full variable domain: GAGVSQTPSNKVTEKGKYVELRCDPISGHTALYWYRQSLGQGPEFLIYFQGTGAADDSGLPNDRFFAVRPEGSVSTLKIQRTERGDSAVYLCASSRGQKETQYFGPGTRLLVL.

The V and J genes are TRBV24-1 and TRBJ2-1, with TRBD1 matching over 8 bases. The CDR3 consists of 14 residues. The germline V gene encodes CDR1 KGHDR and CDR2 SFDVKD. V shed 3 bases, J shed 6 bases, and the junction held 3 bases outside the gene matches. CDR3 DNA sequence: TGTGCCACCAGTGATCCGGGACAGGTCAATGAGCAGTTCTTC. This encodes CATSDPGQVNEQFF.

This clonotype showed up just a few times. This chain links TRBV29-1 with TRBJ1-4; 8 bases map to TRBD1. V shed 6 bases, J shed 7 bases, and the junction held 7 bases outside the gene matches. The CDR3 covers 13 residues. Germline assignment: CDR1 SQVTM and CDR2 ANQGSEA. CDR3 DNA sequence: TGCAGCGTCACAGGGGGATGGGGTGAAAAACTGTTTTTT. It translates to CSVTGGWGEKLFF.

This clonotype was detected many times. V is TRBV7-9 and J is TRBJ2-5; D perhaps matches TRBD2 (5 bases). Germline-derived CDR1 and CDR2 are SEHNR and FQNEAQ (reference sequence). The CDR3 consists of 13 residues. Trimming cost V 6 bases and J 2 bases, with 10 bases left between them. CDR3 in DNA: TGTGCCAGCAGTCTTCCGGGGCAAGAGACCCAGTACTTC. It codes for CASSLPGQETQYF.

This rearrangement joins TRBV3-1 to TRBJ2-5; 9 nucleotides match TRBD1. CDR3 length: 14 amino acids. Germline V lookup: CDR1 LGHDT, CDR2 YNNKEL (reference sequence). V trimming: 5 bases; J trimming: 4 bases; junction bases outside the gene matches: 5. The CDR3 coding sequence is TGTGCCAGCAGCTATGACAGGGGGAGAGAGACCCAGTACTTC. As protein: CASSYDRGRETQYF.

This clonotype occurred many times. This sequence joins TRBV7-2 and TRBJ2-1; maybe TRBD2 (6 bases). In germline, CDR1 is SGHTA, CDR2 FQGNSA. The CDR3 is made up of 15 amino acids. Trimming cost V 2 bases and J 7 bases, with 15 bases left between them. CDR3 residues: CASSLLHSGLNEQFF. DNA of the CDR3: TGTGCCAGCAGCTTATTGCATAGCGGCCTTAATGAGCAGTTCTTC.